The 20 T cell receptor beta chains listed next were all sequenced from one sample in a study of breast tumors, draining lymph nodes, adjacent tissues. Breast cancer patients provided tissue from their axillary draining lymph nodes. TCRdb redid the calling of the multiplex PCR reads with MiXCR, one entry per CDR3 protein. The sample records more than 250,000 distinct CDR3 sequences, under 35% being singletons. The sequencing sample was made of axillary lymph node tissue. The source is a female donor with breast cancer. Some clones in this sample may be carry-over from other donors' samples.

The chain has TRBV9 and TRBJ1-4; D possibly corresponds to TRBD1 (5 bases). The CDR3 consists of 15 residues. In germline, CDR1 is SGDLS, CDR2 YYNGEE. The V gene lost 4 bases and the J gene lost 5 bases, with 15 bases spanning the gap. CDR3 bases: TGTGCCAGCAGCTCCTCCGGGACTAGCAATGAAAAACTGTTTTTT. It yields the protein CASSSSGTSNEKLFF.

This clonotype was detected only once. The chain combines TRBV9 with TRBJ1-6, with unresolved D. The CDR3 loop spans 16 amino acids. With 3 bases removed from V and 7 bases from J, the gap between germline ends came to 17 bases. The germline gives CDR1 SGDLS, CDR2 YYNGEE. The chain's CDR3 is CASSEASGRANSPLHF. CDR3 bases: TGTGCCAGCAGCGAGGCTAGCGGGAGGGCCAATTCACCCCTCCACTTT.

Remarks on this clonotype: Mismatch with germline at one junction end may stem from a read error. The J gene is TRBJ2-7, the V gene TRBV7-2, with 10 positions matching TRBD1. CDR3 size: 19 residues. The germline CDR1 and CDR2 sequences are SGHTA and FQGNSA. The chain's CDR3 is CASSLYQGTGEWGLYERYF. The DNA for the CDR3 is TGTGCCAGCAGCTTATACCAGGGGACAGGGGAGTGGGGCCTCTACGAGCGGTACTTC.

This clonotype was detected many times. V gene TRBV29-1 combines with J gene TRBJ1-5; TRBD1 might be the D (5 bases). The germline CDR1 and CDR2 sequences are SQVTM and ANQGSEA. The CDR3 extends over 14 amino acids. Trimming took 5 bases from V and 0 from J, leaving 11 bases between them. Here the CDR3 DNA reads TGCAGCGTTAAGGACACTTATAGCAATCAGCCCCAGCATTTT. It translates to CSVKDTYSNQPQHF.

In its sample, this clonotype was seen many times. The chain uses TRBV7-3 and TRBJ2-1, with D unresolved. Germline loops: CDR1 SGHTA, CDR2 FQGTGA. V lost 5 bases, J lost 8 bases, and 7 bases lay in between. The CDR3 covers 11 residues. The CDR3 bases are TGTGCCAGCAGCCCCGAGCATGAGCAGTTCTTC. Amino acids: CASSPEHEQFF.

Comments on this clonotype: Sequence at one end of the junction differs from germline and may be a read error. The rearrangement links TRBV5-4 to TRBJ2-5, with D perhaps TRBD2 (6 bases). This CDR3 region has 13 residues. Germline V gene sequence: CDR1 SGHNT, CDR2 YYREEE (reference sequence). The CDR3 is CASRWEESETRYF. CDR3 nucleotide sequence: TGTGCCAGCAGGTGGGAGGAATCGGAGACCCGGTACTTC.

Concerning this clonotype: A much bigger clone sits one base away, suggesting this may be a read error. V is TRBV7-2 and J is TRBJ1-2; the match to TRBD1 covers 9 bases. The CDR3 has 18 residues. The germline CDR1 and CDR2 sequences are SGHTA and FQGNSA. The DNA for the CDR3 is TGTGCCAGCAGCTTAGCTGGGACAGGGAGATTCTCAATCTATGACTACACCTTC. Amino acids: CASSLAGTGRFSIYDYTF. The full variable domain, with the rest looked up from reference TRBV7-2 and TRBJ1-2, is GAGVSQSPSNKVTEKGKDVELRCDPISGHTALYWYRQSLGQGLEFLIYFQGNSAPDKSGLPSDRFSAERTGGSVSTLTIQRTQQEDSAVYLCASSLAGTGRFSIYDYTFGSGTRLTVV.

This clonotype was picked up a small number of times. The chain couples TRBV20-1 to TRBJ2-7, with 11 positions matching TRBD2. After removal of 6 bases from V and 4 bases from J, the junction contained 11 bases not matched to a gene. Per the germline V gene, CDR1 is DFQATT and CDR2 is SNEGSKA (reference sequence). The CDR3 sequence is 15 residues long. Written as DNA, the CDR3 is TGCAGTGCCCCGGTTAGCGGGAGGGCCGCATACGAGCAGTACTTC. Protein sequence: CSAPVSGRAAYEQYF.

This clonotype was seen at least ten times. V usage is TRBV6-5 and J usage is TRBJ1-5, with TRBD1 identical over 7 bases. The CDR3 covers 14 residues. After removal of 2 bases from V and 4 bases from J, the junction contained 2 bases not matched to a gene. The germline CDR1 and CDR2 sequences are MNHEY and SVGAGI. The CDR3 region has the DNA TGTGCCAGCAGTTACGACAGGGAGAATCAGCCCCAGCATTTT. Its translation is CASSYDRENQPQHF.

In its sample, this clonotype was seen a few times. Being one base from a much bigger clone, this may be a read error. The rearrangement uses TRBV20-1 and TRBJ2-7, with a tentative D call TRBD2 (7 bases). Germline loops: CDR1 DFQATT, CDR2 SNEGSKA (reference sequence). V lost 0 bases, J lost 2 bases, and 17 bases lay in between. This CDR3 is built from 16 residues. CDR3 bases: TGCAGTGCTAGAGACTCATTTGGGGGGGCCGCCTACGAGCAGTACTTC. The encoded protein is CSARDSFGGAAYEQYF.

The rearrangement links TRBV9 to TRBJ1-1, with D possibly being TRBD1 (6 bases). The CDR3 covers 14 residues. The V gene's germline CDR1 is SGDLS and CDR2 YYNGEE. V was pared by 0 bases and J by 4 bases, with 10 bases between. CDR3 residues: CASSVVRGATEAFF. The CDR3 coding sequence is TGTGCCAGCAGCGTAGTACGGGGGGCCACTGAAGCTTTCTTT.

This clonotype was observed many times. This chain uses TRBV2 with TRBJ1-6; D is unclear. CDR1 SNHLY and CDR2 FYNNEI come from the germline V gene. The V gene lost 4 bases and the J gene lost 6 bases, with 7 bases spanning the gap. CDR3 length: 13 amino acids. CDR3 residues: CASSGRSNSPLHF. The CDR3 DNA reads as TGTGCCAGCAGTGGGCGGTCTAATTCACCCCTCCACTTT.

The chain is built from TRBV29-1 and TRBJ2-2; D may be TRBD1 (6 bases). V was shortened by 7 bases and J by 5 bases, with 11 bases between the two germline ends. This CDR3 is 12 amino acids long. In germline, CDR1 is SQVTM, CDR2 ANQGSEA. In DNA form, the CDR3 reads TGCAGCGCTCGAACAGGGACCGGGGAGCTGTTTTTT. It is translated as CSARTGTGELFF.

The genes are TRBV7-2 and TRBJ1-1; D is unresolved. From germline, CDR1 is SGHTA and CDR2 FQGNSA. The V and J ends lost 2 bases and 0 bases respectively, with 4 bases between them. This CDR3 spans 13 amino acids. CDR3 coding DNA: TGTGCCAGCAGCTTAATCGTGAACACTGAAGCTTTCTTT. This encodes CASSLIVNTEAFF. Together with reference TRBV7-2 and TRBJ1-1, the CDR3 gives the full variable domain: GAGVSQSPSNKVTEKGKDVELRCDPISGHTALYWYRQSLGQGLEFLIYFQGNSAPDKSGLPSDRFSAERTGGSVSTLTIQRTQQEDSAVYLCASSLIVNTEAFFGQGTRLTVV.

A few counts support this clonotype. The chain employs TRBV7-2 and TRBJ2-4; perhaps TRBD1 as D (5 bases). The germline CDR1 and CDR2 sequences are SGHTA and FQGNSA. Deletions cut 0 bases from V and 12 bases from J, with 9 bases between. The CDR3 contains 12 residues. CDR3 coding DNA: TGTGCCAGCAGCTTAGCGCAAGGGGCTCAGTACTTC. This encodes CASSLAQGAQYF.

This clonotype is a singleton in its sample. The chain recombines TRBV5-1 with TRBJ1-1; 9 bases map to TRBD1. The J segment lost 5 bases and the V segment lost 0 bases, leaving 8 bases of the junction unmatched. CDR3 length: 16 amino acids. Germline assignment: CDR1 SGHRS and CDR2 YFSETQ. The CDR3 region has the DNA TGCGCCAGCAGCTTGGGCCTTATCGGACAGGGGACTGAAGCTTTCTTT. Translated: CASSLGLIGQGTEAFF.

The rearrangement uses TRBV7-9 and TRBJ1-5, with D unresolved. V lost 4 bases, J lost 14 bases, and 18 bases lay in between. The CDR3 sequence is 13 residues long. Germline V gene sequence: CDR1 SEHNR, CDR2 FQNEAQ (reference sequence). The CDR3, as DNA: TGTGCCAGCAGCTCCCACCTCTCACAGTCAGAGCATTTT. It specifies CASSSHLSQSEHF. The full variable domain, completed using reference TRBV7-9 and TRBJ1-5, is DTGVSQNPRHKITKRGQNVTFRCDPISEHNRLYWYRQTLGQGPEFLTYFQNEAQLEKSRLLSDRFSAERPKGSFSTLEIQRTEQGDSAMYLCASSSHLSQSEHFGDGTRLSIL.

This clonotype was recorded many times. The chain employs TRBV2 and TRBJ1-5; 7 positions match TRBD1. The CDR3 sequence is 12 residues long. CDR1 is SNHLY and CDR2 is FYNNEI in the germline V gene. In nucleotides, the CDR3 is TGTGCAACAGGGGTGAGGGGTCAGCCCCAGCATTTT. This gives the protein CATGVRGQPQHF.

A remark on this clonotype: This may be a read error, as it is one base from a much larger clone. CDR3 nucleotides: TGTGCCAGCAGCGGTTGGGGCGAGAAGGCCTACAATGAGCAGTTCTTC. This translates into CASSGWGEKAYNEQFF. This chain connects TRBV11-3 to TRBJ2-1, with D possibly being TRBD1 (5 bases). The CDR3 consists of 16 residues. Between the trimmed V and J ends, which lost 5 bases and 2 bases, there was a span of 16 bases. CDR1 and CDR2 from the germline V gene are SGHNT and YENEEA.

This clonotype was seen repeatedly, ten times or more. J is TRBJ2-5 and V is TRBV30; D ambiguous. The V and J ends lost 4 bases and 2 bases respectively, with 5 bases between them. The CDR3 is made up of 11 amino acids. Germline V gene lookup returns CDR1 GTSNPN and CDR2 SVGIG (reference sequence). The CDR3 loop is CAWMGQETQYF. As DNA, the CDR3 is TGTGCCTGGATGGGGCAAGAGACCCAGTACTTC.